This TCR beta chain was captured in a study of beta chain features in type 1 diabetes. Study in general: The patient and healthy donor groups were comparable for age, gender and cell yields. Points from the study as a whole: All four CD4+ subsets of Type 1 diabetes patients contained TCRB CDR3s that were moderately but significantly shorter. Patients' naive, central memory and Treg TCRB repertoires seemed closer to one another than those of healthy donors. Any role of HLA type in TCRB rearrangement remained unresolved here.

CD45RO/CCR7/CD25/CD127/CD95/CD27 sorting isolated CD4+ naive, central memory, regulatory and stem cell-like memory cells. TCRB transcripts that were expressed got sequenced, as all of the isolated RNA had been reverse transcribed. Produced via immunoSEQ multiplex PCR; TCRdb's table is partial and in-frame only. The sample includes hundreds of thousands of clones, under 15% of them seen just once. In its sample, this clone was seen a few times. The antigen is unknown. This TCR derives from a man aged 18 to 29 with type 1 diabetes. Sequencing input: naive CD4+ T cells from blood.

The DNA of the CDR3 is TGTGCCAGCCGTAAGGACACTGAAAGGGGCACTGAAGCTTTCTTT. As protein: CASRKDTERGTEAFF. The V call is TRBV27, the J call TRBJ1-1; maybe TRBD1 (5 bases). Germline V gene lookup returns CDR1 MNHEY and CDR2 SMNVEV (reference sequence). The germline V and J ends were trimmed by 8 bases and 4 bases, with 20 bases remaining between them. The CDR3 extends over 15 amino acids.